The rows below give T cell receptor beta chains drawn from one sample of a study of blood T cell repertoires in COVID-19. Assay: immunoSEQ multiplex PCR; the TCRdb copy retains only in-frame clones and omits some. The sample records a few hundred thousand clones, roughly four fifths being singletons. Sequenced material: PBMCs or T cells enriched from blood (not recorded which). Receptors originate from a woman between 50 and 59 years old who had recovered from COVID-19. Both conserved end residues are part of each CDR3. D genes are given only for firm matches. Clone size is given for some rows only: seen once, a few or many times, or a class if the clone is expanded.

D gene,CDR3 length,V gene,clone size,J gene,CDR3 protein,CDR3 DNA
-,13,TRBV6-5,-,TRBJ1-1,CASSYELPLEAFF,TGTGCCAGCAGTTACGAGCTACCGCTTGAAGCTTTCTTT
TRBD2,16,TRBV9,-,TRBJ2-3,CASSATSGRNADTQYF,TGTGCCAGCAGCGCGACTAGCGGGAGAAACGCAGATACGCAGTATTTT
-,15,TRBV5-4,-,TRBJ2-3,CASSPTTVGTDTQYF,TGTGCCAGCAGCCCTACCACGGTTGGCACAGATACGCAGTATTTT
-,11,TRBV13,-,TRBJ2-3,CASPYADTQYF,TGTGCCAGCCCCTACGCTGATACGCAGTATTTT
-,15,TRBV14,few,TRBJ1-1,CASSQAGPQWTEAFF,TGTGCCAGCAGCCAAGCAGGGCCCCAATGGACTGAAGCTTTCTTT
TRBD2,17,TRBV19,once,TRBJ2-1,CASSLLAGGPLYNEQFF,TGTGCCAGTAGTTTACTAGCGGGAGGCCCTCTTTACAATGAGCAGTTCTTC
-,15,TRBV28,-,TRBJ1-5,CASSPQQGFHQPQHF,TGTGCCAGCAGTCCTCAACAGGGATTTCATCAGCCCCAGCATTTT
TRBD1,15,TRBV14,-,TRBJ1-6,CASSQVGAGGSPLHF,TGTGCCAGCAGCCAAGTAGGGGCAGGGGGTTCACCCCTCCACTTT
-,14,TRBV4-2,-,TRBJ1-4,CASSQDTDNEKLFF,TGTGCCAGCAGCCAAGATACAGATAATGAAAAACTGTTTTTT
TRBD2,17,TRBV5-1,-,TRBJ2-1,CASSLGLAGATSAEQFF,TGCGCCAGCAGCTTGGGCTTAGCGGGGGCGACTTCCGCGGAGCAGTTCTTC
-,13,TRBV5-6,few,TRBJ1-5,CASSTGSNQPQHF,TGTGCCAGCAGCACGGGGTCTAATCAGCCCCAGCATTTT
TRBD1,11,TRBV30,few,TRBJ1-1,CAWSGQGPAFF,TGTGCCTGGAGTGGACAGGGACCGGCTTTCTTT
-,15,TRBV5-8,-,TRBJ1-2,CASSGTTGSFYGYTF,TGTGCCAGCAGCGGAACGACGGGGTCCTTCTATGGCTACACCTTC
-,13,TRBV30,few,TRBJ2-1,CASTSHRNNEQFF,TGTGCCTCGACTAGTCATAGGAACAATGAGCAGTTCTTC
-,15,TRBV5-1,-,TRBJ1-1,CASSLAWPENTEAFF,TGCGCCAGCAGCTTGGCCTGGCCCGAGAACACTGAAGCTTTCTTT
-,12,TRBV7-9,-,TRBJ1-1,CASSPGKSEAFF,TGTGCCAGCAGCCCCGGGAAGTCTGAAGCTTTCTTT
TRBD2,16,TRBV5-4,-,TRBJ2-1,CASSQILAGLFNEQFF,TGTGCCAGCAGTCAGATCTTAGCGGGACTGTTTAATGAGCAGTTCTTC
TRBD1,13,TRBV12-3/TRBV12-4,-,TRBJ1-2,CASRSTGEDGYTF,TGTGCCAGCAGGTCGACAGGGGAGGATGGCTACACCTTC
-,15,TRBV9,few,TRBJ1-6,CASSVGKTHNSPLHF,TGTGCCAGCAGCGTTGGCAAGACTCATAATTCACCCCTCCACTTT
TRBD1,15,TRBV19,-,TRBJ1-5,CASNSVGQGSQPQHF,TGTGCCAGTAACTCCGTAGGACAGGGGAGTCAGCCCCAGCATTTT
TRBD1,17,TRBV7-8,-,TRBJ1-2,CASSLAKQGTTTYGYTF,TGTGCCAGCAGCTTAGCGAAACAGGGGACGACGACCTATGGCTACACCTTC
-,13,TRBV7-8,-,TRBJ1-1,CASSLEGLPEAFF,TGTGCCAGCAGCTTGGAGGGGTTGCCTGAAGCTTTCTTT
TRBD1,18,TRBV7-9,-,TRBJ1-4,CASSLGSGQAEGNEKLFF,TGTGCCAGCAGCTTAGGGTCGGGACAGGCCGAAGGTAATGAAAAACTGTTTTTT
-,15,TRBV27,-,TRBJ1-1,CASSLVGRMNTEAFF,TGTGCCAGCAGTTTAGTGGGCAGGATGAACACTGAAGCTTTCTTT
TRBD1,15,TRBV7-9,-,TRBJ2-1,CASSLAPGGWNEQFF,TGTGCCAGCAGCTTAGCGCCAGGGGGCTGGAATGAGCAGTTCTTC
-,16,TRBV25-1,-,TRBJ1-6,CASSGSGGSYNSPLHF,TGTGCCAGCAGTGGTTCCGGGGGGTCCTATAATTCACCCCTCCACTTT
-,14,TRBV5-1,few,TRBJ1-2,CASSLEAATYGYTF,TGCGCCAGCAGCTTGGAGGCGGCCACCTATGGCTACACCTTC
TRBD1,14,TRBV5-6,-,TRBJ1-2,CASSRGTDVRGYTF,TGTGCCAGCAGCCGCGGGACAGACGTACGTGGCTACACCTTC
TRBD2,20,TRBV27,many,TRBJ2-1,CASSFSTGTSGGATYNEQFF,TGTGCCAGCAGTTTTTCAACCGGGACTAGCGGGGGGGCGACCTACAATGAGCAGTTCTTC
TRBD2,15,TRBV7-9,-,TRBJ2-3,CASSTGTTRTDTQYF,TGTGCCAGCAGCACCGGGACTACCCGCACAGATACGCAGTATTTT
TRBD2,13,TRBV10-3,-,TRBJ2-7,CAIGTSGSYEQYF,TGTGCCATCGGGACTAGCGGCTCCTACGAGCAGTACTTC
TRBD1,16,TRBV10-3,-,TRBJ1-1,CAISLTGVVGNTEAFF,TGTGCCATCAGTCTGACAGGGGTTGTGGGAAACACTGAAGCTTTCTTT
-,19,TRBV4-3,-,TRBJ1-1,CASSQGPLRSGLGATEAFF,TGCGCCAGCAGCCAAGGCCCCCTTCGGTCAGGGCTTGGGGCCACTGAAGCTTTCTTT
-,15,TRBV27,-,TRBJ2-1,CASSLSLGGNNEQFF,TGTGCCAGCAGTTTATCCCTAGGAGGGAACAATGAGCAGTTCTTC
TRBD1,15,TRBV27,few,TRBJ1-5,CASSQLGQANQPQHF,TGTGCCAGCAGTCAATTGGGACAGGCCAATCAGCCCCAGCATTTT
-,13,TRBV29-1,-,TRBJ1-1,CSVERRANTEAFF,TGCAGCGTTGAAAGGAGGGCGAACACTGAAGCTTTCTTT
TRBD1,15,TRBV5-5,few,TRBJ2-1,CASSLTGAPNNEQFF,TGTGCCAGCAGCTTGACAGGGGCGCCAAACAATGAGCAGTTCTTC
TRBD1,15,TRBV3-1/TRBV3-2,-,TRBJ2-5,CASSPTRTGQETQYF,TGTGCCAGCAGCCCGACCCGGACAGGGCAGGAGACCCAGTACTTC
-,14,TRBV14,-,TRBJ1-1,CASSQDLRSTEAFF,TGTGCCAGCAGCCAAGATCTTAGGAGCACTGAAGCTTTCTTT
TRBD2,18,TRBV4-1,-,TRBJ2-2,CASSLGLAGVANTGELFF,TGCGCCAGCAGCCTGGGACTAGCGGGAGTCGCGAACACCGGGGAGCTGTTTTTT
-,13,TRBV5-1,-,TRBJ2-3,CASSSQTTDTQYF,TGCGCCAGCAGCTCACAGACCACAGATACGCAGTATTTT